The 20 T cell receptor beta chains presented below share a single source sample, sequenced in a study of T cell changes during pregnancy in multiple sclerosis. Clones were sequenced by immunoSEQ multiplex PCR, and TCRdb holds only the in-frame ones, with some missing. The sample lists about 64,000 clones; roughly 89% were seen once. This material consisted of peripheral blood, taken in the second trimester of pregnancy. Receptors originate from a female donor with multiple sclerosis, enrolled in a pregnancy study.

This clone was seen only once. The rearrangement joins TRBV4-3 to TRBJ2-7, with D perhaps matching TRBD2 (6 bases). Germline loops: CDR1 LGHNA, CDR2 YSLEER. Trimming took 1 base from V and 0 from J, leaving 13 bases between them. The CDR3 runs to 16 residues. The CDR3 sequence: CASSQGPAGNSYEQYF. The CDR3 coding sequence is TGCGCCAGCAGCCAAGGCCCTGCGGGGAACTCCTACGAGCAGTACTTC.

This chain uses TRBV19 with TRBJ2-5, with 14 bases identical to TRBD2. The J segment lost 4 bases and the V segment lost 3 bases, leaving 1 base of the junction unmatched. Germline CDR1 and CDR2: LNHDA and SQIVND (reference sequence). The CDR3 is 15 residues long. The CDR3 DNA follows: TGTGCCAGTAGTATCGGGACTAGCGGGAGAGAGACCCAGTACTTC. It translates to CASSIGTSGRETQYF.

This chain joins TRBV30 and TRBJ2-7; D might be TRBD2 (5 bases). CDR3 length: 12 amino acids. The germline V and J ends were trimmed by 0 bases and 6 bases, with 9 bases remaining between them. Looked up from germline, CDR1 is GTSNPN and CDR2 is SVGIG (reference sequence). CDR3: CAWSVISVEQYF. The CDR3 DNA sequence: TGTGCCTGGAGTGTGATTAGCGTCGAGCAGTACTTC.

The chain recombines TRBV19 with TRBJ2-7; a weak D match, TRBD1 (5 bases). The CDR3 loop spans 13 amino acids. Germline assignment: CDR1 LNHDA and CDR2 SQIVND (reference sequence). The V end was cut by 5 bases, the J end by 4 bases, with 12 bases between. As DNA, the CDR3 is TGTGCCAGTAGTGACCGGACAAATTACGAGCAGTACTTC. Amino acids: CASSDRTNYEQYF. Combining the CDR3 with reference TRBV19 and TRBJ2-7 gives the whole variable domain DGGITQSPKYLFRKEGQNVTLSCEQNLNHDAMYWYRQDPGQGLRLIYYSQIVNDFQKGDIAEGYSVSREKKESFPLTVTSAQKNPTAFYLCASSDRTNYEQYFGPGTRLTVT.

The chain carries TRBV7-9 and TRBJ2-3; 10 bases align to TRBD2. Trimming at V came to 0 bases and at J to 7 bases, leaving 4 bases not matched to a gene. The germline V gene has CDR1 SEHNR and CDR2 FQNEAQ (reference sequence). The CDR3 length is 15 residues. CDR3 region: CASSLAGTSAHTQYF. In DNA form, the CDR3 reads TGTGCCAGCAGCTTAGCCGGGACTAGCGCCCATACGCAGTATTTT.

The chain combines TRBV28 with TRBJ2-7; 9 bases are a match to TRBD2. V dropped 1 base and J dropped 0; count of bases not matched to a gene: 4. Germline V gene lookup returns CDR1 MDHEN and CDR2 SYDVKM. The CDR3 is 16 residues long. The CDR3, as DNA: TGTGCCAGCAGTTTATCCGGCGGGAGGGTCTCCTACGAGCAGTACTTC. Amino acids: CASSLSGGRVSYEQYF. Based on the CDR3 plus reference TRBV28 and TRBJ2-7, the full variable domain is DVKVTQSSRYLVKRTGEKVFLECVQDMDHENMFWYRQDPGLGLRLIYFSYDVKMKEKGDIPEGYSVSREKKERFSLILESASTNQTSMYLCASSLSGGRVSYEQYFGPGTRLTVT.

This clone was seen a few times. For the CDR3, the DNA is TGTGCCAGCAGCCTTATGGGGGGGGTGGATGAAAAACTGTTTTTT. Its translation is CASSLMGGVDEKLFF. V and J are TRBV5-5 and TRBJ1-4, with a weak D call TRBD1 (5 bases). Deletions cut 4 bases from V and 6 bases from J, with 16 bases between. The CDR3 runs 15 residues. Looked up from germline, CDR1 is SGHKS and CDR2 is YYEKEE (reference sequence). The whole variable domain, filled in from reference TRBV5-5 and TRBJ1-4, reads DAGVTQSPTHLIKTRGQQVTLRCSPISGHKSVSWYQQVLGQGPQFIFQYYEKEERGRGNFPDRFSARQFPNYSSELNVNALLLGDSALYLCASSLMGGVDEKLFFGSGTQLSVL.

V is TRBV9 and J is TRBJ2-3; a possible D gene is TRBD2 (5 bases). This CDR3 is built from 16 residues. Trimming removed 0 bases from V and 2 bases from J, with 13 bases in between. Germline assignment: CDR1 SGDLS and CDR2 YYNGEE. DNA of the CDR3: TGTGCCAGCAGCGTAGGGGCTAGCTCACACACAGATACGCAGTATTTT. As protein: CASSVGASSHTDTQYF.

This CDR3 reads CASSRTEAYTGMNTEAFF. The DNA for the CDR3 is TGTGCCAGCTCAAGGACTGAAGCATATACGGGTATGAACACTGAAGCTTTCTTT. The rearrangement links TRBV18 to TRBJ1-1; no firm D call. Germline CDR1 reads KGHSH; CDR2 reads LQKENI. The length of the CDR3 is 18 residues. V was shortened by 5 bases and J by 0 bases, with 22 bases between the two germline ends.

Only one count was recorded for this clone. The rearrangement links TRBV11-2 to TRBJ1-5; TRBD1 matches at 8 bases. Germline lookup yields CDR1 SGHAT and CDR2 FQNNGV. CDR3 length: 17 residues. The V segment lost 5 bases and the J segment 3 bases; nucleotides outside the gene matches: 12. The CDR3 reads CASSQGQGGLYNQPQHF. CDR3 sequence (DNA): TGTGCCAGCAGCCAAGGACAGGGTGGGTTGTACAATCAGCCCCAGCATTTT. Drawing the rest from reference TRBV11-2 and TRBJ1-5, the complete variable domain is EAGVAQSPRYKIIEKRQSVAFWCNPISGHATLYWYQQILGQGPKLLIQFQNNGVVDDSQLPKDRFSAERLKGVDSTLKIQPAKLEDSAVYLCASSQGQGGLYNQPQHFGDGTRLSIL.

The genes are TRBV5-4 and TRBJ2-2; TRBD1 is a possible D gene (6 bases). The CDR3 is made up of 16 amino acids. V gave up 3 bases and J gave up 0 bases, with 12 bases separating them. CDR1 and CDR2 from the germline V gene are SGHNT and YYREEE (reference sequence). The CDR3 here is CASSSPGTTNTGELFF. The CDR3, as DNA: TGTGCCAGCAGCTCACCCGGGACAACGAACACCGGGGAGCTGTTTTTT.

At least ten counts were recorded for this clone. This chain uses TRBV27 with TRBJ2-4; D not certain. The germline V gene has CDR1 MNHEY and CDR2 SMNVEV (reference sequence). The germline V and J ends were trimmed by 1 base and 9 bases, with 10 bases remaining between them. This CDR3 is built from 13 residues. The CDR3 bases are TGTGCCAGCAGTTTATGGTACGGTGGCATTCAGTACTTC. Amino acids: CASSLWYGGIQYF.

This clone has only a few counts. The rearrangement uses TRBV13 and TRBJ2-7; 11 bases fit TRBD1. The germline V gene has CDR1 PRHDT and CDR2 FYEKMQ (reference sequence). With 5 bases clipped from V and 7 bases from J, the junction kept 13 bases outside the gene matches. CDR3 length: 16 residues. CDR3: CASSHYLGQGAGEQYF. In nucleotides, the CDR3 is TGTGCCAGCAGCCATTATCTAGGACAGGGGGCGGGTGAGCAGTACTTC.

A few counts support this clone. V is TRBV2 and J is TRBJ1-1; perhaps TRBD1 as D (5 bases). Trimming left V 0 bases short and J 5 bases short, with 7 bases between. CDR3 length equals 13 residues. CDR1 is SNHLY, CDR2 FYNNEI, per germline. CDR3 region: CASSEAGGTEAFF. The CDR3 region has the DNA TGTGCCAGCAGTGAAGCGGGGGGAACTGAAGCTTTCTTT.

The chain has TRBV29-1 and TRBJ2-7; 7 nucleotides align to TRBD1. Germline-derived CDR1 and CDR2 are SQVTM and ANQGSEA. This CDR3 region has 14 residues. The V segment lost 1 base and the J segment 0 bases; nucleotides outside the gene matches: 3. CDR3 in amino acids: CSVEATGSSYEQYF. CDR3 DNA sequence: TGCAGCGTTGAAGCGACAGGGTCCTCCTACGAGCAGTACTTC.

This chain connects TRBV5-1 to TRBJ2-1; 8 nucleotides agree with TRBD1. V lost 3 bases, J lost 8 bases, and 7 bases stayed unmatched. Germline V CDR1 and CDR2: SGHRS, YFSETQ. This CDR3 contains 14 residues. The CDR3 is CASSSGQGDDEQFF. CDR3 DNA: TGCGCCAGCAGCTCCGGACAGGGCGACGATGAGCAGTTCTTC. The variable domain in full, with the rest retrieved from reference TRBV5-1 and TRBJ2-1, is KAGVTQTPRYLIKTRGQQVTLSCSPISGHRSVSWYQQTPGQGLQFLFEYFSETQRNKGNFPGRFSGRQFSNSRSEMNVSTLELGDSALYLCASSSGQGDDEQFFGPGTRLTVL.

The CDR3 nucleotides are TGTGCCAGCAGTGAAGAACAGACTAGGCCAGATACGCAGTATTTT. It codes for CASSEEQTRPDTQYF. This chain uses TRBV2 with TRBJ2-3; maybe TRBD2 (6 bases). The CDR3 has 15 residues. Deletions cut 1 base from V and 4 bases from J, with 12 bases between. Germline values: CDR1 SNHLY, CDR2 FYNNEI.

The genes are TRBV28 and TRBJ2-7; D is possibly TRBD1 (5 bases). Trimming took off 3 bases at V and 12 bases at J, with 18 bases between the two ends. The germline CDR1 and CDR2 sequences are MDHEN and SYDVKM. This CDR3 is 13 amino acids long. The CDR3 coding sequence is TGTGCCAGCAGTTTGGTCAGGGCAGAGCAGGGGTACTTC. It specifies CASSLVRAEQGYF. Full variable domain (rest looked up from reference TRBV28 and TRBJ2-7): DVKVTQSSRYLVKRTGEKVFLECVQDMDHENMFWYRQDPGLGLRLIYFSYDVKMKEKGDIPEGYSVSREKKERFSLILESASTNQTSMYLCASSLVRAEQGYFGPGTRLTVT.

This clone was picked up a small number of times. This chain connects TRBV7-2 to TRBJ1-1; 10 bases align to TRBD1. The CDR3 length is 12 residues. Germline V gene data show CDR1 as SGHTA and CDR2 as FQGNSA. Losses at the gene ends were 5 bases for V and 11 bases for J; bases not matched to a gene: 5. Here the CDR3 reads CASSTGQGGAFF. CDR3 bases: TGTGCCAGCAGCACCGGACAGGGGGGGGCTTTCTTT. The full variable domain, completed using reference TRBV7-2 and TRBJ1-1, is GAGVSQSPSNKVTEKGKDVELRCDPISGHTALYWYRQSLGQGLEFLIYFQGNSAPDKSGLPSDRFSAERTGGSVSTLTIQRTQQEDSAVYLCASSTGQGGAFFGQGTRLTVV.

This clone showed up just once. The chain couples TRBV27 to TRBJ2-2; 9 positions match TRBD2. Trimming cost V 5 bases and J 6 bases; bases outside gene matches: 7. This CDR3 contains 15 residues. The germline V gene encodes CDR1 MNHEY and CDR2 SMNVEV (reference sequence). CDR3 residues: CASSAGGRLSGELFF. Written as DNA, the CDR3 is TGTGCCAGCAGTGCGGGAGGGCGGCTATCCGGGGAGCTGTTTTTT.